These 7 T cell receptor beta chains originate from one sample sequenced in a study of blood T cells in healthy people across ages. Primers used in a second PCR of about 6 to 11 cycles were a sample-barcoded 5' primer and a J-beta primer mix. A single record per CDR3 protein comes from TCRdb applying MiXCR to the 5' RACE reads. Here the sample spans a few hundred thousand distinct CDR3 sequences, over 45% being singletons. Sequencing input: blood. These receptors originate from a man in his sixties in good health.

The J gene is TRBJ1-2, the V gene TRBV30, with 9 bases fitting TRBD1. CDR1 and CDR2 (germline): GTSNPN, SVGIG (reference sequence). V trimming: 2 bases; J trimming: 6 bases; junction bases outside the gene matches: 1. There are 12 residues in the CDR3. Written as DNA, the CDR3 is TGTGCCTGGAGTTGGACAGGGGATGGCTACACCTTC. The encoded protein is CAWSWTGDGYTF.

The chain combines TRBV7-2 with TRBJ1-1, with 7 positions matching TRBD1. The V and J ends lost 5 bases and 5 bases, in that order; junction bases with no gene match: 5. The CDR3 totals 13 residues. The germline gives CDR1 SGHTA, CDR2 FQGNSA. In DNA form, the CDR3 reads TGTGCCAGCAGCGGCAGGGGGGGGACTGAAGCTTTCTTT. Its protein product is CASSGRGGTEAFF.

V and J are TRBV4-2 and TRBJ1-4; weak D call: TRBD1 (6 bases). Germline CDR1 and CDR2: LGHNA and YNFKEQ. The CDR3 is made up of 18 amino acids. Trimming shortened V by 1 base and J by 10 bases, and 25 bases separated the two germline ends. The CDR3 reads CASSQVATGGTAPGKLFF. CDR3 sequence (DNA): TGTGCCAGCAGCCAAGTAGCGACAGGCGGGACGGCCCCTGGAAAACTGTTTTTT.

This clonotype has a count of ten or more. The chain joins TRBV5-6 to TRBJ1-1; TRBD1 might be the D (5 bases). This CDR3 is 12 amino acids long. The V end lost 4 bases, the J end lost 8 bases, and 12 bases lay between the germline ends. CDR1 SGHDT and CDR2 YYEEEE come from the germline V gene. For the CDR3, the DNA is TGTGCCAGCAGCACCGGGACTGCCGAAGCTTTCTTT. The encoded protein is CASSTGTAEAFF.

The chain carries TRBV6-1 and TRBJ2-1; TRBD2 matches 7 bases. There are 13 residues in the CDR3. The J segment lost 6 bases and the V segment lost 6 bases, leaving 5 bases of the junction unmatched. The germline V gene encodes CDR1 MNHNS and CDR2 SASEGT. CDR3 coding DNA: TGTGCCAGCAGGACTAGCTCGGCCAATGAGCAGTTCTTC. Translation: CASRTSSANEQFF.

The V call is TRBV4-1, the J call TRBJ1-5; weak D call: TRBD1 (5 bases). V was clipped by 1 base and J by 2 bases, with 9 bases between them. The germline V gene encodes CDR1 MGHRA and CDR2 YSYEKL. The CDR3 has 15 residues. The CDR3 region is CASSQAGFGNQPQHF. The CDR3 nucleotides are TGCGCCAGCAGCCAAGCAGGGTTCGGCAATCAGCCCCAGCATTTT.

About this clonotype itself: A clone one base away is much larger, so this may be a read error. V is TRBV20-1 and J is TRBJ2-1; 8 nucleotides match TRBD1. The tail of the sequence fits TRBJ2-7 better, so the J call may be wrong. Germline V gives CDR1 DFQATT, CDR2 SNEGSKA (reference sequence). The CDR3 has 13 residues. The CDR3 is CSGQGASYNEQYF. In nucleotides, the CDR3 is TGCAGTGGGCAGGGGGCATCCTACAATGAGCAGTACTTC.